This T cell receptor beta chain was observed in a study of metastatic and nonmetastatic thyroid tumors. Study-level background: For malignant and benign thyroid patients, tumor or nodule tissue and blood were the sources whose repertoires were compared.

Original processing notes: What underpinned the distant-metastasis classifier for papillary thyroid cancer was the set of CDR3 differences across clinicopathological groups. TCRdb reanalyzed the PCR reads with MiXCR. In this record, the V and J calls reflect TCRdb's handling and not the investigators' own analysis. The sample gives about 43,000 clones, under 4% of which show up once; roughly a tenth is in the top ten. J lost 0 bases, V lost 3 bases, and 5 bases had no gene match. The germline gives CDR1 SGHAT, CDR2 FQNNGV. The CDR3 covers 16 residues. Findings and caveats of the study: Significantly greater TCR beta diversity was reportedly found in malignant thyroid tumors than in benign nodules (in blood and tumor).

This clone was detected only a few times. Its target is unknown. No treatment of any kind had been given to any patient before thyroid surgery. The rearrangement uses TRBV11-2 and TRBJ2-3; TRBD2 aligns across 8 bases. The specimen sequenced was blood. The origin of this receptor is a female donor with papillary thyroid cancer or a benign thyroid nodule (not recorded which). Some clones in this sample may be carry-over from other donors' samples. This chain's CDR3 is CASSFQLAVSTDTQYF. DNA for the CDR3: TGTGCCAGCAGCTTTCAACTAGCGGTTAGCACAGATACGCAGTATTTT.